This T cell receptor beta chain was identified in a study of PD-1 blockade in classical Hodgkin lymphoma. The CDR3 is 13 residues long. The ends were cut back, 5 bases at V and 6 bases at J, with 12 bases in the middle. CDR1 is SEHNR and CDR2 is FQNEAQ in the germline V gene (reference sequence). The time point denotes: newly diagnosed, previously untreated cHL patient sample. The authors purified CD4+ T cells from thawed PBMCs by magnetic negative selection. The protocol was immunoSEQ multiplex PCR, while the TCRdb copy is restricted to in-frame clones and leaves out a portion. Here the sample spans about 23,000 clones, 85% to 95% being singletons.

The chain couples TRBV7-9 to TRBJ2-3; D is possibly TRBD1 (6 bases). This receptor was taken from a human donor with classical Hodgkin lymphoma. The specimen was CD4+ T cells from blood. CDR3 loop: CASSLATGDTQYF. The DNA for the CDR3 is TGTGCCAGCAGCCTCGCCACAGGGGATACGCAGTATTTT.